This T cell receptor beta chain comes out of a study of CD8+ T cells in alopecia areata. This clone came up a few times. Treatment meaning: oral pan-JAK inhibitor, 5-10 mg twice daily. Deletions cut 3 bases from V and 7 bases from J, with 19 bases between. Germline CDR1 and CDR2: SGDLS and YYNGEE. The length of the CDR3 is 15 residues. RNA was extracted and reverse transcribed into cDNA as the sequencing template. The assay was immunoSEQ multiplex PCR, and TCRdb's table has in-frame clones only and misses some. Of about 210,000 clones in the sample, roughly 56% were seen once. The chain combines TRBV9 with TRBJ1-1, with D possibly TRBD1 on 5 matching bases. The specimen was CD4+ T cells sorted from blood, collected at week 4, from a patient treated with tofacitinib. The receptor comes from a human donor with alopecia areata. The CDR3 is CASSGKPGRSNEAFF. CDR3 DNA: TGTGCCAGCAGCGGTAAACCGGGACGTAGCAATGAAGCTTTCTTT.